Shown below are 4 T cell receptor beta chains from a single sample sequenced in a study of human T cells and chemical hapten exposure. TCRdb re-analysed the RACE reads in MiXCR, keeping a single row per CDR3 protein. In the table there are 40,000 to 45,000 distinct CDR3 sequences, approximately 9% of which are singletons. This sample's time point: patch test 2, 6 weeks after DPC sensitization. The treatment is: therapeutic diphenylcyclopropenone sensitization with weekly scalp DPC. The sequenced sample was whole blood, obtained in connection with sensitization to the hapten diphenylcyclopropenone (DPC). The source of these receptors is a woman aged 40 to 50 with alopecia areata. Some clones in this sample may be carry-over from other donors' samples.

This clonotype was detected ten times or more. The chain employs TRBV5-1 and TRBJ2-1, with 9 bases that match TRBD1. The CDR3 totals 18 residues. From germline, CDR1 is SGHRS and CDR2 YFSETQ. The V segment lost 0 bases and the J segment 4 bases; nucleotides outside the gene matches: 11. CDR3 sequence reads: CASSLGTGTGRIYNEQFF. CDR3 nucleotides: TGCGCCAGCAGCTTGGGAACCGGGACAGGGAGAATTTACAATGAGCAGTTCTTC.

This clonotype appeared many times. CDR3 in amino acids: CASSQAGTSTEAFF. In DNA form, the CDR3 reads TGTGCCAGCAGCCAGGCAGGGACTTCGACTGAAGCTTTCTTT. The V gene is TRBV28, the J gene TRBJ1-1; perhaps TRBD1 as D (5 bases). Trimming removed 6 bases from V and 5 bases from J, with 16 bases in between. Per the germline V gene, CDR1 is MDHEN and CDR2 is SYDVKM. CDR3 length equals 14 residues.

V usage is TRBV6-5 and J usage is TRBJ2-1, with D maybe TRBD2 (5 bases). This CDR3 contains 13 residues. V was clipped by 6 bases and J by 6 bases, with 12 bases between them. CDR1 and CDR2 (germline): MNHEY, SVGAGI. The CDR3 DNA reads as TGTGCCAGCAGCGCCTCCCGGGGCAATGAGCAGTTCTTC. This translates into CASSASRGNEQFF.

The table lists this clonotype with many counts. Its ends do not fully match the called genes, so a read error is possible. V gene TRBV7-6 combines with J gene TRBJ1-6; 8 positions match TRBD1. CDR1 and CDR2 from the germline V gene are SGHVS and FNYEAQ. The CDR3 is 15 amino acids. CDR3 protein: CASSSGQAYDSPLHF. CDR3 bases: TGTGCCAGCAGCTCGGGACAGGCCTATGATTCACCCCTCCACTTT.